One and the same sample provided the 20 T cell receptor beta chains below, sequenced in a study of T-cell reconstitution after alpha-beta-depleted transplantation in children. Researchers prepared the TCRbeta library using unique molecular identifiers, the study reports. TCRdb analysed the PCR reads with MiXCR anew, one entry per CDR3 protein. In the table there are hundreds of thousands of distinct CDR3 sequences, approximately 12% of which are singletons. This specimen was PBMCs from the stem cell graft donor, taken from the stem cell graft. These receptors all come from a human donor who donated a stem cell graft to a child with acute lymphoblastic leukemia.

This clonotype was observed a few times. The chain joins TRBV5-1 to TRBJ2-1; 13 positions match TRBD2. The CDR3 is 16 amino acids. Germline CDR1 reads SGHRS; CDR2 reads YFSETQ. V lost 0 bases and J lost 7; bases outside the gene matches: 4. CDR3 sequence (DNA): TGCGCCAGCAGCTTGGCCCGGACTAGCGGGAGAAATGAGCAGTTCTTC. This translates into CASSLARTSGRNEQFF.

This clonotype was found many times. V usage is TRBV12-3 or TRBV12-4 and J usage is TRBJ2-7, with D possibly being TRBD2 (5 bases). This CDR3 comprises 14 residues. V lost 7 bases, J lost 3 bases, and 16 bases lay in between. This CDR3 is CASTTGDPHYEQYF. CDR3 in DNA: TGTGCCAGCACCACCGGGGATCCGCACTACGAGCAGTACTTC.

This clonotype was seen ten or more times. The chain links TRBV20-1 to TRBJ1-1; D remains unclear. Deletions cut 2 bases from V and 0 bases from J, with 13 bases between. Germline-derived CDR1 and CDR2 are DFQATT and SNEGSKA (reference sequence). The CDR3 runs 15 residues. The CDR3 is CSARFGPKMNTEAFF. The CDR3 coding sequence is TGCAGTGCTAGATTCGGACCAAAAATGAACACTGAAGCTTTCTTT.

This clonotype was detected ten times or more. J is TRBJ2-3 and V is TRBV11-2; 9 bases are shared with TRBD1. The CDR3 has 15 residues. Germline CDR1 and CDR2: SGHAT and FQNNGV. Trimming at V came to 5 bases and at J to 4 bases, leaving 7 bases not matched to a gene. In nucleotides, the CDR3 is TGTGCCAGCAGCCCCAGGGGGACAGGGTCAGATACGCAGTATTTT. Translation gives CASSPRGTGSDTQYF.

This clonotype was detected ten times or more. The rearrangement uses TRBV20-1 and TRBJ1-1; D is unclear. The germline V gene has CDR1 DFQATT and CDR2 SNEGSKA (reference sequence). Trimming stripped 6 bases from V and 5 bases from J, with 16 bases between. The CDR3 is 13 amino acids. CDR3 DNA sequence: TGCAGTGCCCCCGGCCCGGATCGAACTGAAGCTTTCTTT. Encoded protein: CSAPGPDRTEAFF.

This clonotype was seen repeatedly, ten times or more. CDR3 nucleotide sequence: TGTGCCAGCAGCTTAGGTCCTAGCGGGGGAGCATCACACAATGAGCAGTTCTTC. Amino acid sequence: CASSLGPSGGASHNEQFF. The J gene is TRBJ2-1, the V gene TRBV11-2; 10 nucleotides line up with TRBD2. Trimming at V came to 1 base and at J to 5 bases, leaving 11 bases not matched to a gene. Looked up from germline, CDR1 is SGHAT and CDR2 is FQNNGV. The CDR3 consists of 18 residues.

The chain employs TRBV5-1 and TRBJ1-2, with D tentatively TRBD1 (6 bases). V gave up 4 bases and J gave up 6 bases, with 13 bases separating them. This CDR3 has 13 residues. Looked up from germline, CDR1 is SGHRS and CDR2 is YFSETQ. Written as DNA, the CDR3 is TGCGCCAGCAGCGAGGGGGGCGCCGATGGCTACACCTTC. This translates into CASSEGGADGYTF.

This clonotype showed up many times. The chain combines TRBV20-1 with TRBJ1-5; D ambiguous. The CDR3 is 13 amino acids. From germline, CDR1 is DFQATT and CDR2 SNEGSKA (reference sequence). Trimming removed 2 bases from V and 3 bases from J, with 8 bases in between. CDR3 protein: CSARQVNNQPQHF. The CDR3 DNA reads as TGCAGTGCTAGACAGGTGAACAATCAGCCCCAGCATTTT.

This clonotype was picked up many times. The V call is TRBV10-3, the J call TRBJ2-2; 12 bases map to TRBD1. V lost 6 bases, J lost 4 bases, and 9 bases stayed unmatched. The CDR3 runs 17 residues. Germline V gene sequence: CDR1 ENHRY, CDR2 SYGVKD. As DNA, the CDR3 is TGTGCCATCAGGCCGGGACAGGGGGCTCGTGGCACCGGGGAGCTGTTTTTT. Translated, it gives CAIRPGQGARGTGELFF.

CDR3 protein: CASSLKVTNTEAFF. CDR3 in DNA: TGTGCCAGCAGCTTGAAGGTTACGAACACTGAAGCTTTCTTT. V usage is TRBV5-4 and J usage is TRBJ1-1; D ambiguous. The germline V gene encodes CDR1 SGHNT and CDR2 YYREEE (reference sequence). The CDR3 length is 14 residues. V was cut by 1 base and J by 1 base, with 8 bases left in between. Using reference TRBV5-4 and TRBJ1-1 for the parts outside the CDR3, the full variable domain is ETGVTQSPTHLIKTRGQQVTLRCSSQSGHNTVSWYQQALGQGPQFIFQYYREEENGRGNFPPRFSGLQFPNYSSELNVNALELDDSALYLCASSLKVTNTEAFFGQGTRLTVV.

This clonotype was seen repeatedly, ten times or more. The rearrangement joins TRBV7-2 to TRBJ1-1, with D maybe TRBD1 (5 bases). V lost 6 bases to trimming and J lost 4 bases, with 15 bases between them. The CDR3 is 14 residues long. Germline V gene sequence: CDR1 SGHTA, CDR2 FQGNSA. This chain's CDR3 is CASSTGVGATEAFF. The DNA for the CDR3 is TGTGCCAGCAGTACGGGGGTCGGGGCCACTGAAGCTTTCTTT.

The chain is built from TRBV6-1 and TRBJ2-7; no firm D call. There are 14 residues in the CDR3. Germline assignment: CDR1 MNHNS and CDR2 SASEGT. V lost 2 bases and J lost 0, with 8 bases in between. In nucleotides, the CDR3 is TGTGCCAGCAGTGAATATCTCCTCTCCTACGAGCAGTACTTC. Its translation: CASSEYLLSYEQYF.

This clonotype was seen many times. The chain employs TRBV6-2 or TRBV6-3 and TRBJ2-7; no definite D call. The CDR3 runs to 11 residues. Germline V lookup: CDR1 MNHEY, CDR2 SVGEGT. Deletions cut 4 bases from V and 7 bases from J, with 8 bases between. The CDR3 DNA reads TGTGCCAGCAGTTCTCTGTGGGAGCAGTACTTC. Translating it yields CASSSLWEQYF.

This clonotype showed up many times. V gene TRBV12-3 or TRBV12-4 combines with J gene TRBJ2-5; D may be TRBD2 (5 bases). CDR3 size: 11 residues. The V end was cut by 7 bases, the J end by 6 bases, with 9 bases between. The CDR3 loop is CASTYGKTQYF. CDR3 nucleotides: TGTGCCAGCACCTACGGGAAGACCCAGTACTTC.

There are many counts of this clonotype. The chain recombines TRBV20-1 with TRBJ2-7; 11 bases line up with TRBD2. The germline CDR1 and CDR2 sequences are DFQATT and SNEGSKA (reference sequence). J lost 2 bases, V lost 2 bases, and 2 bases had no gene match. The CDR3 sequence is 14 residues long. The CDR3: CSARTSGSPYEQYF. For the CDR3, the DNA is TGCAGTGCTAGAACTAGCGGGAGCCCCTACGAGCAGTACTTC.

Concerning this clonotype itself: One end of the junction varies from germline; a read error may be responsible. The chain recombines TRBV7-7 with TRBJ2-1; D is possibly TRBD1 or TRBD2 (5 bases each). Germline V CDR1 and CDR2: SSHAT, FNYEAQ (reference sequence). This CDR3 comprises 13 residues. The CDR3 DNA sequence: TGTGCTAGCAGCTTTGGGGGAGCCTATGAGCAGTTCTTC. Protein product: CASSFGGAYEQFF.

This clonotype was seen once. This may stem from a read error, because a much larger clone lies one nucleotide away. V usage is TRBV5-1 and J usage is TRBJ2-3; 7 bases align to TRBD1. The germline gives CDR1 SGHRS, CDR2 YFSETQ. The CDR3 has 15 residues. This chain's CDR3 is CASSPGTDSTGTQYF. As DNA, the CDR3 is TGCGCCAGCAGCCCCGGGACAGACAGCACAGGTACGCAGTATTTT.

This clonotype was observed a few times. V usage is TRBV19 and J usage is TRBJ2-2; unclear D gene. This CDR3 comprises 14 residues. The V and J ends lost 5 bases and 2 bases respectively, with 9 bases between them. Germline V lookup: CDR1 LNHDA, CDR2 SQIVND (reference sequence). CDR3 amino acids: CASSQAANTGELFF. The DNA of the CDR3 is TGTGCCAGTAGTCAGGCAGCTAACACCGGGGAGCTGTTTTTT.

As for this clonotype: Its ends do not fully match the called genes, so a read error is possible. The gene calls are TRBV19 and TRBJ1-5, with D unclear. This CDR3 comprises 15 residues. Germline V gene sequence: CDR1 LNHDA, CDR2 SQIVND (reference sequence). CDR3 region: CASSPERGRNQPQHF. The CDR3 DNA reads TGTGCCAGTAGTCCCGAGCGGGGTCGCAATCAGCCCCAGCATTTC.

This clonotype has a count of ten or more. CDR3 nucleotides: TGTGCCAGCAGTTCAACAGGGCCGTCCTACGAGCAGTACTTC. The encoded protein is CASSSTGPSYEQYF. The rearrangement links TRBV6-5 to TRBJ2-7; a weak D match, TRBD1 (6 bases). The CDR3 has 14 amino acids. CDR1 and CDR2 from the germline V gene are MNHEY and SVGAGI. The V and J ends lost 4 bases and 1 base respectively, with 11 bases between them.